The 15 T cell receptor beta chains in this list originate from one sample, sequenced in a study of OX40 agonist ivuxolimab in advanced cancers. Produced via immunoSEQ multiplex PCR; TCRdb's table is partial and in-frame only. The table records roughly 45,000 clones, approximately 86% of them present only once. The material sequenced was CD4+ or CD8+ T cells sorted from blood, taken in a trial of the OX40 agonist ivuxolimab. Receptor source: an adult with an advanced solid tumor such as melanoma, head and neck, liver or kidney cancer.

The J gene is TRBJ2-3, the V gene TRBV7-3, with 8 bases lining up with TRBD2. CDR3 length equals 19 residues. Germline CDR1 and CDR2: SGHTA and FQGTGA. The junction had 16 bases not matched to a gene; V was cut back by 4 bases and J by 1 base. CDR3 sequence: CASSSPPGERGFRTDTQYF. In DNA form, the CDR3 reads TGTGCCAGCAGCTCACCCCCTGGGGAGCGGGGGTTTCGCACAGATACGCAGTATTTT.

The rearrangement links TRBV6-1 to TRBJ2-1; 12 nucleotides align to TRBD2. V was clipped by 11 bases and J by 6 bases; unmatched bases: 5. The CDR3 totals 13 residues. Germline V gene sequence: CDR1 MNHNS, CDR2 SASEGT. DNA of the CDR3: TGTGCCGGAAGACTAGCGGGAGTCAATGAGCAGTTCTTC. This codes for CAGRLAGVNEQFF.

This sequence joins TRBV19 and TRBJ2-7; 11 bases agree with TRBD2. The CDR3 consists of 15 residues. J lost 1 base, V lost 7 bases, and 6 bases had no gene match. CDR1 and CDR2 (germline): LNHDA, SQIVND (reference sequence). The CDR3 nucleotides read TGTGCCAGTACAATAGCGGGAGGGTCGTCCTACGAGCAGTACTTC. Translation gives CASTIAGGSSYEQYF.

The rearrangement joins TRBV10-1 to TRBJ1-1; TRBD1 might be the D (5 bases). The CDR3 contains 13 residues. Germline CDR1 reads WNHNN; CDR2 reads SYGVQD (reference sequence). V gave up 5 bases and J gave up 5 bases, with 12 bases separating them. The CDR3 DNA follows: TGCGCCAGCAGTCCATCCGGGGCTACTGAAGCTTTCTTT. Its protein product is CASSPSGATEAFF.

This sequence joins TRBV11-3 and TRBJ1-5; possible D gene TRBD1, 5 bases. CDR3 length equals 14 residues. Germline loops: CDR1 SGHNT, CDR2 YENEEA. V gave up 3 bases and J gave up 0 bases, with 6 bases separating them. The chain's CDR3 is CASSFRVSNQPQHF. The CDR3 DNA is TGTGCCAGCAGCTTCAGGGTTAGCAATCAGCCCCAGCATTTT. Variable domain in full (rest from reference TRBV11-3 and TRBJ1-5): EAGVVQSPRYKIIEKKQPVAFWCNPISGHNTLYWYLQNLGQGPELLIRYENEEAVDDSQLPKDRFSAERLKGVDSTLKIQPAELGDSAVYLCASSFRVSNQPQHFGDGTRLSIL.

This clone turned up a few times. The rearrangement links TRBV4-1 to TRBJ1-2; the D is unclear. This CDR3 has 14 amino acids. Trimming stripped 1 base from V and 3 bases from J, with 9 bases between. Germline V CDR1 and CDR2: MGHRA, YSYEKL. The CDR3 spells CASSQGWSDYGYTF. In DNA, the CDR3 is TGCGCCAGCAGCCAAGGATGGTCGGACTATGGCTACACCTTC.

This rearrangement joins TRBV11-2 to TRBJ2-1; no reliable D call. Germline V CDR1 and CDR2: SGHAT, FQNNGV. The germline V and J ends were trimmed by 6 bases and 6 bases, with 15 bases remaining between them. The CDR3 loop spans 14 amino acids. The CDR3 DNA is TGTGCCAGCAGTTACATCTCCAATGTCAATGAGCAGTTCTTC. Its translation: CASSYISNVNEQFF.

This clone has more than one count but fewer than ten. J is TRBJ1-4 and V is TRBV2, with 8 bases aligning to TRBD1. V lost 5 bases, J lost 7 bases, and 6 bases stayed unmatched. The CDR3 sequence is 14 residues long. Germline V CDR1 and CDR2: SNHLY, FYNNEI. The CDR3: CASSNRDRLEKLFF. In nucleotides, the CDR3 is TGTGCCAGCAGTAACCGGGACAGGCTTGAAAAACTGTTTTTT.

The rearrangement joins TRBV7-9 to TRBJ2-3, with D possibly matching TRBD2 (6 bases). This CDR3 has 14 residues. The V and J ends lost 5 bases and 6 bases respectively, with 15 bases between them. CDR1 is SEHNR and CDR2 is FQNEAQ in the germline V gene (reference sequence). The CDR3 here is CASSIDKGRDTQYF. The DNA of the CDR3 is TGTGCCAGCAGCATAGATAAAGGGAGGGATACGCAGTATTTT.

The CDR3 DNA reads TGCAGCGTTATGGGAGAGGGAAGAAATGAAAAACTGTTTTTT. It translates to CSVMGEGRNEKLFF. The rearrangement uses TRBV29-1 and TRBJ1-4, with no clear D. Germline CDR1 and CDR2: SQVTM and ANQGSEA. The CDR3 has 14 residues. Trimming removed 5 bases at V and 5 bases at J, with 15 bases between.

The chain uses TRBV7-2 and TRBJ2-7; D is uncertain. Germline CDR1 is SGHTA and CDR2 is FQGNSA. The CDR3 has 12 residues. The V gene lost 1 base and the J gene lost 6 bases, with 7 bases spanning the gap. Here the CDR3 DNA reads TGTGCCAGCAGCTTAGGAGCCATCGAGCAGTACTTC. It specifies CASSLGAIEQYF.

This clone was counted only a few times. The chain carries TRBV5-1 and TRBJ2-7; 9 bases line up with TRBD1. Germline CDR1 and CDR2: SGHRS and YFSETQ. The length of the CDR3 is 12 residues. V trimming: 7 bases; J trimming: 3 bases; junction bases outside the gene matches: 2. In nucleotides, the CDR3 is TGCGCCAGCGGGACAGGGCGCTACGAGCAGTACTTC. Protein sequence: CASGTGRYEQYF.

The chain joins TRBV4-3 to TRBJ2-1, with 11 positions matching TRBD2. The CDR3 contains 17 residues. Germline-derived CDR1 and CDR2 are LGHNA and YSLEER. V shed 3 bases, J shed 8 bases, and the junction held 12 bases outside the gene matches. The CDR3 protein is CASSQAGTSGSRDEQFF. CDR3 in DNA: TGCGCCAGCAGCCAGGCCGGGACTAGCGGAAGTAGGGATGAGCAGTTCTTC.

The J gene is TRBJ1-3, the V gene TRBV28; TRBD1 aligns across 9 bases. The V segment lost 5 bases and the J segment 4 bases; nucleotides outside the gene matches: 6. Germline-derived CDR1 and CDR2 are MDHEN and SYDVKM. This CDR3 has 15 residues. The CDR3 nucleotides are TGTGCCAGCAGTCTAGCAGGGACAGGGGGAAACACCATATATTTT. Its translation: CASSLAGTGGNTIYF. Filled out from reference TRBV28 and TRBJ1-3, the complete variable domain reads DVKVTQSSRYLVKRTGEKVFLECVQDMDHENMFWYRQDPGLGLRLIYFSYDVKMKEKGDIPEGYSVSREKKERFSLILESASTNQTSMYLCASSLAGTGGNTIYFGEGSWLTVV.

The gene calls are TRBV6-1 and TRBJ2-5; 7 nucleotides match TRBD2. TRBJ2-7 matches the DNA end more closely, so the J call is doubtful. The CDR3 extends over 15 amino acids. CDR1 and CDR2 (germline): MNHNS, SASEGT. CDR3 in DNA: TGTGCCAGCAAACTAGGGGCTAGCGGTGGGTACGAGCAGTACTTC. Protein: CASKLGASGGYEQYF.